These 8 T cell receptor beta chains share one sample of origin, sequenced in a study of shared clonotypes between healthy human individuals (dated by TCRdb to 2018 to 2020). CD8 naive samples were obtained by positive selection for CCR7 among CD45RO-negative cells, yielding a CD45RA+CCR7+ population from which TemRA cells were excluded. Receptors were amplified or captured by the immunoSEQ multiplex PCR assay. This is the immuneACCESS table as TCRdb keeps it, with only in-frame sequences that have V and J called. A part of the clones is gone; compared with another copy, unresolved V genes explain less than half, and the rest is unexplained. In all, the sample holds around 2,000,000 clones, and 85% to 95% of those were seen once. 1.7% of the sample lies in the top ten. The sample comprised naive CD8+ T cells from PBMCs. Taken with the paper, the label for cell subset or site translates to: CD45RA+CCR7+. Receptors originate from a man aged 18 to 29 in good health. Some clones in this sample may be carry-over from other donors' samples.

V and J are TRBV5-1 and TRBJ2-4, with 7 bases lining up with TRBD1. V was clipped by 1 base and J by 0 bases; unmatched bases: 7. CDR1 is SGHRS, CDR2 YFSETQ, per germline. The CDR3 consists of 17 residues. The CDR3 region is CASSLKPGQLAKNIQYF. The CDR3 region has the DNA TGCGCCAGCAGCTTGAAACCGGGACAGCTAGCCAAAAACATTCAGTACTTC. The complete variable domain, with remaining parts taken from reference TRBV5-1 and TRBJ2-4, reads KAGVTQTPRYLIKTRGQQVTLSCSPISGHRSVSWYQQTPGQGLQFLFEYFSETQRNKGNFPGRFSGRQFSNSRSEMNVSTLELGDSALYLCASSLKPGQLAKNIQYFGAGTRLSVL.

In regard to this clone: This sample also contains other DNA sequences that code for the same CDR3. V usage is TRBV19 and J usage is TRBJ2-1, with D possibly TRBD2 on 6 matching bases. The CDR3 consists of 14 residues. Germline V lookup: CDR1 LNHDA, CDR2 SQIVND (reference sequence). V lost 3 bases and J 1 base, leaving 7 bases between the germline ends. The CDR3 DNA reads TGTGCCAGTAGTATCGGGAGTTCCTACAATGAGCAGTTCTTC. Amino acids: CASSIGSSYNEQFF. Drawing the rest from reference TRBV19 and TRBJ2-1, the complete variable domain is DGGITQSPKYLFRKEGQNVTLSCEQNLNHDAMYWYRQDPGQGLRLIYYSQIVNDFQKGDIAEGYSVSREKKESFPLTVTSAQKNPTAFYLCASSIGSSYNEQFFGPGTRLTVL.

The chain links TRBV7-2 to TRBJ1-5, with D hard to call. Between the trimmed V and J ends, which lost 4 bases and 4 bases, there was a span of 5 bases. The CDR3 totals 12 residues. Per the germline V gene, CDR1 is SGHTA and CDR2 is FQGNSA. CDR3 protein: CASSYLNQPQHF. Here the CDR3 DNA reads TGTGCCAGCAGCTACTTGAATCAGCCCCAGCATTTT.

In the case of this clone: One end of the junction is discordant with germline, which a read error may explain. The rearrangement uses TRBV11-2 and TRBJ1-3; D is ambiguous. The CDR3 has 18 amino acids. Germline CDR1 SGHAT, CDR2 FQNNGV. CDR3 sequence (DNA): TGTGCCAGCACCTTAAACGGAGGCCTCACGGTATCTGGAAACACCATATATTTT. It translates to CASTLNGGLTVSGNTIYF.

The chain links TRBV13 to TRBJ2-3; D is ambiguous. CDR1 and CDR2 (germline): PRHDT, FYEKMQ (reference sequence). V lost 2 bases, J lost 5 bases, and 14 bases lay in between. The CDR3 length is 15 residues. For the CDR3, the DNA is TGTGCCAGCAGCTTATCTCCAGCCTCAGGAGATACGCAGTATTTT. Its translation: CASSLSPASGDTQYF.

As concerns this clone: At one boundary the junction diverges from the germline segment, which might be a read error. The rearrangement joins TRBV7-9 to TRBJ2-7; no definite D call. Germline V gives CDR1 SEHNR, CDR2 FQNEAQ (reference sequence). The CDR3 sequence is 11 residues long. The CDR3: CASSLDGYVRF. The CDR3 nucleotides are TGTGCCAGCAGCTTGGACGGATACGTAAGGTTC.

To note about this clone: The same CDR3 is also encoded by other DNA sequences in this sample. The rearrangement joins TRBV7-9 to TRBJ1-2, with 12 positions matching TRBD1. The CDR3 runs to 14 residues. V gave up 5 bases and J gave up 7 bases; unmatched junction bases: 5. Germline CDR1 reads SEHNR; CDR2 reads FQNEAQ (reference sequence). The CDR3 bases are TGTGCCAGCAGCCTGGGACAGGGGGCGCGTGGCTACACCTTC. This encodes CASSLGQGARGYTF.

This rearrangement joins TRBV5-1 to TRBJ2-7, with D possibly TRBD2 on 5 matching bases. Trimming removed 0 bases at V and 6 bases at J, with 10 bases between. This CDR3 spans 13 amino acids. CDR1 is SGHRS and CDR2 is YFSETQ in the germline V gene. The CDR3 DNA is TGCGCCAGCAGCTTGGTACCCGCGGGCGAGCAGTACTTC. This codes for CASSLVPAGEQYF.